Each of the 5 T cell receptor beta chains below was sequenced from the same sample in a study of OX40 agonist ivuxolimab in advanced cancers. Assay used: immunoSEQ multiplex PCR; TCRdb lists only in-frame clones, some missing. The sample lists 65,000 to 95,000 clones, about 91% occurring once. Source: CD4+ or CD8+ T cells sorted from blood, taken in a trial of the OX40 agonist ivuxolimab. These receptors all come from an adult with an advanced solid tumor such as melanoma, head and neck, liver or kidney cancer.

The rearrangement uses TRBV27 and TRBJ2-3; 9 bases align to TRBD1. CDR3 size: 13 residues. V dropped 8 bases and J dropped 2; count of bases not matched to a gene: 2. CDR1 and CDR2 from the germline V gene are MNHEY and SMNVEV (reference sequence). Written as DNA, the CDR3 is TGTGCCAGCCGGGACAGGGACACAGATACGCAGTATTTT. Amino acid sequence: CASRDRDTDTQYF.

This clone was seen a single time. The CDR3 DNA reads TGTGCCAGCAGCTTCCAACCGCCGACCTACGAGCAGTACTTC. It codes for CASSFQPPTYEQYF. V and J are TRBV11-1 and TRBJ2-7; no firm D call. Trimming took 3 bases from V and 2 from J, leaving 11 bases between them. The CDR3 runs 14 residues. CDR1 and CDR2 from the germline V gene are SGHAT and FQDESV (reference sequence).

As DNA, the CDR3 is TGTGCCAGGGAGACAGGGCTCCCCTACGAGCAGTACTTC. Its translation: CARETGLPYEQYF. This rearrangement joins TRBV19 to TRBJ2-7; 7 nucleotides align to TRBD1. Germline V gives CDR1 LNHDA, CDR2 SQIVND (reference sequence). The CDR3 spans 13 residues. Unmatched junction bases numbered 7, after V lost 9 bases and J lost 2 bases.

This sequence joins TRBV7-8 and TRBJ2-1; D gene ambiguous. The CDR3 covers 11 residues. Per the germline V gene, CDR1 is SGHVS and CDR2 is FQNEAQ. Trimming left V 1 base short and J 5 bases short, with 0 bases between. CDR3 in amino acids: CASSLDNEQFF. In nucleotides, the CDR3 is TGTGCCAGCAGCTTAGACAATGAGCAGTTCTTC.

DNA of the CDR3: TGTGCCAGCAGCGCCCACCCTCTAACAGGGGGAAGCTCCTACAATGAGCAGTTCTTC. Translating gives CASSAHPLTGGSSYNEQFF. V is TRBV9 and J is TRBJ2-1; 8 bases are shared with TRBD1. The V gene's germline CDR1 is SGDLS and CDR2 YYNGEE. The CDR3 covers 19 residues. V shed 3 bases, J shed 0 bases, and the junction held 14 bases outside the gene matches.